This T cell receptor (beta chain) comes out of a study of T-cell memory formation after mild COVID-19. V shed 1 base and J shed 2 bases, with 10 bases lying between them. The CDR3 has 15 amino acids. CDR1 and CDR2 (germline): SGHTA, FQGNSA. This clonotype turned up a few times. Its antigen is still unknown. In TCRdb, the 5' RACE reads were re-called with MiXCR into one record per CDR3 protein. This sample has about 110,000 distinct CDR3 sequences, with over 15% found just once. Broader study findings: Largely, contracting CD4+ clones fell within CM and EM, and contracting CD8+ clones within EMRA. Day 15 to 85 contractors were CD4/CD8 balanced; later expanders leaned CD4+. Pre-infection memory showed some responding clones, and this suggested that cross-reactive memory joined.

Sample: PBMCs or a T cell subset sorted from them (not recorded which). This receptor was obtained from a young man who had mild COVID-19 (a few samples of this study predate the infection). Cell type and time point are not known. The V and J genes are TRBV7-2 and TRBJ2-3, with D unclear. Written as DNA, the CDR3 is TGTGCCAGCAGCTTAGGTGTAGGGCTCACAGATACGCAGTATTTT. The encoded protein is CASSLGVGLTDTQYF.